This entry lists 21 T cell receptor beta chains sequenced from one sample in a study of T cell responses to AZD1222 COVID-19 vaccine. The table came from immunoSEQ multiplex PCR; TCRdb's copy has only in-frame clones and leaves some out. Of about 84,000 clones listed, 70% to 90% were seen once; the top ten hold about 1.6%. The source was peripheral blood, collected on day 0 of AZD1222 vaccination. The receptors originated from an adult in good health.

J is TRBJ1-1 and V is TRBV14; D is unresolved. The CDR3 is made up of 13 amino acids. The V gene's germline CDR1 is SGHDN and CDR2 FVKESK. V dropped 6 bases and J dropped 6 bases, with 14 bases sitting between them. CDR3 in DNA: TGTGCCAGCAGACGAGCTCCGGGCGCTGAAGCTTTCTTT. Translation: CASRRAPGAEAFF.

V gene TRBV5-4 combines with J gene TRBJ2-5; a weak D match, TRBD1 (6 bases). Per germline, CDR1 SGHNT and CDR2 YYREEE (reference sequence). Between the trimmed V and J ends, which lost 0 bases and 1 base, there was a span of 10 bases. The CDR3 is 15 residues long. CDR3 region: CASSLGQAFQETQYF. The CDR3 DNA is TGTGCCAGCAGCTTGGGACAGGCCTTCCAAGAGACCCAGTACTTC.

This rearrangement joins TRBV6-2 or TRBV6-3 to TRBJ1-4; 8 bases agree with TRBD1. CDR1 is MNHEY, CDR2 SVGEGT, per germline. The CDR3 sequence is 13 residues long. With V trimmed by 4 bases and J by 6 bases, 1 base remained unmatched. CDR3 nucleotide sequence: TGTGCCAGCAGTTTGGACAGGGATGAAAAACTGTTTTTT. Translating gives CASSLDRDEKLFF.

This clone was recorded a few times. The V call is TRBV18, the J call TRBJ1-5; TRBD1 agrees at 9 bases. There are 15 residues in the CDR3. The germline V gene encodes CDR1 KGHSH and CDR2 LQKENI. The J segment lost 7 bases and the V segment lost 5 bases, leaving 9 bases of the junction unmatched. The CDR3 region has the DNA TGTGCCAGCTCAGGTGGGACAGGGAGAGACCAGCCCCAGCATTTT. It encodes CASSGGTGRDQPQHF. Full variable domain (missing parts from reference TRBV18 and TRBJ1-5): NAGVMQNPRHLVRRRGQEARLRCSPMKGHSHVYWYRQLPEEGLKFMVYLQKENIIDESGMPKERFSAEFPKEGPSILRIQQVVRGDSAAYFCASSGGTGRDQPQHFGDGTRLSIL.

The genes are TRBV11-2 and TRBJ2-7; a weak D match, TRBD1 (5 bases). V lost 2 bases and J lost 2, with 13 bases in between. The CDR3 totals 15 residues. CDR1 is SGHAT, CDR2 FQNNGV, per germline. In DNA, the CDR3 is TGTGCCAGCAGCTTACGACAGCCTAGTACCTACGAGCAGTACTTC. Residues: CASSLRQPSTYEQYF.

This chain connects TRBV18 to TRBJ2-5; D unclear. Germline CDR1 is KGHSH and CDR2 is LQKENI. Trimming took off 0 bases at V and 2 bases at J, with 4 bases between the two ends. The CDR3 consists of 13 residues. DNA of the CDR3: TGTGCCAGCTCACCACCTGGGCAAGAGACCCAGTACTTC. This codes for CASSPPGQETQYF.

The rearrangement uses TRBV6-4 and TRBJ2-2, with 10 nucleotides matching TRBD1. This CDR3 has 16 residues. V shed 6 bases, J shed 3 bases, and the junction held 7 bases outside the gene matches. The germline V gene has CDR1 MRHNA and CDR2 SNTAGT. The CDR3 loop reads CASSARDRGDTGELFF. The CDR3 DNA reads as TGTGCCAGCAGCGCCCGGGACAGGGGAGACACCGGGGAGCTGTTTTTT.

The chain has TRBV6-2 or TRBV6-3 and TRBJ2-3; D unclear. The CDR3 sequence is 13 residues long. Trimming stripped 5 bases from V and 9 bases from J, with 15 bases between. Per germline, CDR1 MNHEY and CDR2 SVGEGT. Here the CDR3 reads CASSPDDTRTQYF. Written as DNA, the CDR3 is TGTGCCAGCAGTCCCGACGACACCCGGACGCAGTATTTT.

CDR3 sequence: CASSLGQGGSTDTQYF. Here the CDR3 DNA reads TGCGCCAGCAGCTTGGGGCAGGGGGGTAGCACAGATACGCAGTATTTT. The V gene is TRBV5-1, the J gene TRBJ2-3, with D possibly matching TRBD1 (7 bases). CDR3 length: 16 amino acids. The germline V gene has CDR1 SGHRS and CDR2 YFSETQ. With 0 bases removed from V and 0 bases from J, the gap between germline ends came to 11 bases. Together with reference TRBV5-1 and TRBJ2-3, the CDR3 gives the full variable domain: KAGVTQTPRYLIKTRGQQVTLSCSPISGHRSVSWYQQTPGQGLQFLFEYFSETQRNKGNFPGRFSGRQFSNSRSEMNVSTLELGDSALYLCASSLGQGGSTDTQYFGPGTRLTVL.

CDR3 nucleotides: TGTGCCAGCAGCCGAAGTGGGGATGAAAAACTGTTTTTT. Amino acid sequence: CASSRSGDEKLFF. V is TRBV7-9 and J is TRBJ1-4; D is uncertain. CDR1 is SEHNR, CDR2 FQNEAQ, per germline (reference sequence). There are 13 residues in the CDR3. The germline V and J ends were trimmed by 5 bases and 6 bases, with 10 bases remaining between them.

The rearrangement uses TRBV11-2 and TRBJ1-2, with TRBD1 matching 9 bases. The V and J ends lost 5 bases and 6 bases, in that order; junction bases with no gene match: 7. The CDR3 length is 14 residues. Looked up from germline, CDR1 is SGHAT and CDR2 is FQNNGV. The CDR3 DNA is TGTGCCAGCAGCACATGGACAGGGGCCAATGGCTACACCTTC. It yields the protein CASSTWTGANGYTF.

This chain connects TRBV19 to TRBJ1-5; 10 bases match TRBD1. The V gene end was trimmed by 5 bases and the J gene end by 3 bases; junction bases not matched to a gene: 1. The CDR3 is 14 residues long. From germline, CDR1 is LNHDA and CDR2 SQIVND (reference sequence). CDR3 protein: CASSGTGDNQPQHF. CDR3 DNA: TGTGCCAGTAGTGGGACAGGGGACAATCAGCCCCAGCATTTT.

The CDR3 sequence: CATSRDRLAGSGDTQYF. DNA of the CDR3: TGTGCCACCAGCAGAGATAGGCTAGCGGGATCCGGAGATACGCAGTATTTT. J is TRBJ2-3 and V is TRBV15; 9 positions agree with TRBD2. The CDR3 totals 17 residues. The germline V gene encodes CDR1 LNHNV and CDR2 YYDKDF (reference sequence). V gave up 0 bases and J gave up 5 bases; unmatched junction bases: 9. Supplemented by reference TRBV15 and TRBJ2-3, the full variable domain reads DAMVIQNPRYQVTQFGKPVTLSCSQTLNHNVMYWYQQKSSQAPKLLFHYYDKDFNNEADTPDNFQSRRPNTSFCFLDIRSPGLGDTAMYLCATSRDRLAGSGDTQYFGPGTRLTVL.

This clone appeared a single time. The rearrangement joins TRBV6-2 or TRBV6-3 to TRBJ1-2; no clear D gene. The germline V and J ends were trimmed by 5 bases and 8 bases, with 12 bases remaining between them. Germline V gene lookup returns CDR1 MNHEY and CDR2 SVGEGT. This CDR3 spans 12 amino acids. CDR3 nucleotides: TGTGCCAGCAGTCCCCAGCGTTCCGGCTACACCTTC. Translated, it gives CASSPQRSGYTF.

J is TRBJ1-5 and V is TRBV7-9; the D gene is possibly TRBD1 (6 bases). This CDR3 spans 14 amino acids. Trimming shortened V by 5 bases and J by 3 bases, and 11 bases separated the two germline ends. Germline V gives CDR1 SEHNR, CDR2 FQNEAQ (reference sequence). The CDR3 coding sequence is TGTGCCAGCAGCCGTACAGGGTTCAATCAGCCCCAGCATTTT. It encodes CASSRTGFNQPQHF.

This clone was observed once. The rearrangement uses TRBV7-9 and TRBJ2-5; D remains unclear. Trimming removed 10 bases from V and 9 bases from J, with 27 bases in between. The germline V gene has CDR1 SEHNR and CDR2 FQNEAQ (reference sequence). The CDR3 is made up of 15 amino acids. CDR3 loop: CATGAHIRTASSQYF. The CDR3 bases are TGTGCCACTGGAGCACACATTCGAACAGCGTCTTCCCAGTACTTC.

The chain employs TRBV7-3 and TRBJ2-3; D unresolved. V shed 1 base and J shed 9 bases, with 8 bases lying between them. Looked up from germline, CDR1 is SGHTA and CDR2 is FQGTGA. CDR3 length: 12 amino acids. The CDR3 sequence: CASSLSPETQYF. The CDR3 DNA reads TGTGCCAGCAGCTTAAGCCCCGAGACGCAGTATTTT. The full variable domain, rest sourced from reference TRBV7-3 and TRBJ2-3, is GAGVSQTPSNKVTEKGKYVELRCDPISGHTALYWYRQSLGQGPEFLIYFQGTGAADDSGLPNDRFFAVRPEGSVSTLKIQRTERGDSAVYLCASSLSPETQYFGPGTRLTVL.

This chain uses TRBV7-9 with TRBJ1-4; D possibly corresponds to TRBD1 (5 bases). This CDR3 has 15 amino acids. Trimming removed 5 bases from V and 5 bases from J, with 15 bases in between. CDR1 SEHNR and CDR2 FQNEAQ come from the germline V gene (reference sequence). In DNA form, the CDR3 reads TGTGCCAGCAGCCCGAGGGGAGGGGCAAATGAAAAACTGTTTTTT. As protein: CASSPRGGANEKLFF.

The CDR3 reads CASTLDRAAYEQYF. The CDR3 region has the DNA TGTGCCAGCACCCTCGACAGAGCTGCCTACGAGCAGTACTTC. The chain employs TRBV6-5 and TRBJ2-7; D might be TRBD1 (5 bases). V dropped 7 bases and J dropped 2 bases, with 15 bases sitting between them. Germline values: CDR1 MNHEY, CDR2 SVGAGI. This CDR3 is 14 amino acids long.

The CDR3, as DNA: TGCGCCAGCAGTGAGGGGGGGGGCTATGGCTACACCTTC. Its translation: CASSEGGGYGYTF. This sequence joins TRBV10-1 and TRBJ1-2, with TRBD1 as a possible D gene (5 bases). The CDR3 is 13 residues long. The V gene's germline CDR1 is WNHNN and CDR2 SYGVQD (reference sequence). V lost 2 bases and J 4 bases, leaving 8 bases between the germline ends.

The V gene is TRBV4-2, the J gene TRBJ1-1, with D possibly TRBD1 on 6 matching bases. CDR3 length: 15 amino acids. Deletions cut 1 base from V and 2 bases from J, with 11 bases between. CDR1 is LGHNA, CDR2 YNFKEQ, per germline. The CDR3: CASSQVGGANTEAFF. CDR3 bases: TGTGCCAGCAGCCAAGTGGGGGGCGCAAACACTGAAGCTTTCTTT.